This TCR beta chain originates from a study of identifying expanded T cells in peripheral blood. Study-level findings and limits: Variance in clone template counts between roughly 2-week samples significantly increased with total template count across all healthy donors.

Assay: immunoSEQ multiplex PCR; the TCRdb copy retains only in-frame clones and omits some. The repertoire consists of about 58,000 clones, with around 86% occurring once and the leading ten covering approximately 15%. With 2 bases removed from V and 4 bases from J, the gap between germline ends came to 8 bases. CDR1 is SGHTA, CDR2 FQGNSA, per germline. The CDR3 spans 13 residues. This clone was observed a few times. No antigen is known for it. The chain is built from TRBV7-2 and TRBJ2-5; D may be TRBD2 (6 bases). This TCR was sampled from a person aged 18 to 75 in good health. Input material: blood. In DNA, the CDR3 is TGTGCCAGCAGCTTACGGGGGAGAGAGACCCAGTACTTC. It codes for CASSLRGRETQYF. Complete variable domain (other parts from reference TRBV7-2 and TRBJ2-5): GAGVSQSPSNKVTEKGKDVELRCDPISGHTALYWYRQSLGQGLEFLIYFQGNSAPDKSGLPSDRFSAERTGGSVSTLTIQRTQQEDSAVYLCASSLRGRETQYFGPGTRLLVL.